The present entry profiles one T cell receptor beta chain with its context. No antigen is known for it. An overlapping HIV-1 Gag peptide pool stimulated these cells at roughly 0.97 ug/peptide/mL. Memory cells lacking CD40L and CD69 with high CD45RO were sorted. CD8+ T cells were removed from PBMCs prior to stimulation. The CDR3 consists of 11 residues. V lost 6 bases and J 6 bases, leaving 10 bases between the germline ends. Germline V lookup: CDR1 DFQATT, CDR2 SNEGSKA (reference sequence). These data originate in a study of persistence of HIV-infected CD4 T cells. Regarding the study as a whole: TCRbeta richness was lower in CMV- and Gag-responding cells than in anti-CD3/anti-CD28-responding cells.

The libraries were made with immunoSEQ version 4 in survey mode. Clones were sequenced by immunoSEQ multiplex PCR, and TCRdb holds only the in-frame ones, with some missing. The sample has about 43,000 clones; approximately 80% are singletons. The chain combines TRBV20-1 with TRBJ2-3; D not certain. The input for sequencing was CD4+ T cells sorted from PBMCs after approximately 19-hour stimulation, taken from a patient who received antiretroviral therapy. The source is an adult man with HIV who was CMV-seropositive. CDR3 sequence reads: CSAPRRDTQYF. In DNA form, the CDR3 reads TGCAGTGCCCCTAGAAGGGATACGCAGTATTTT.